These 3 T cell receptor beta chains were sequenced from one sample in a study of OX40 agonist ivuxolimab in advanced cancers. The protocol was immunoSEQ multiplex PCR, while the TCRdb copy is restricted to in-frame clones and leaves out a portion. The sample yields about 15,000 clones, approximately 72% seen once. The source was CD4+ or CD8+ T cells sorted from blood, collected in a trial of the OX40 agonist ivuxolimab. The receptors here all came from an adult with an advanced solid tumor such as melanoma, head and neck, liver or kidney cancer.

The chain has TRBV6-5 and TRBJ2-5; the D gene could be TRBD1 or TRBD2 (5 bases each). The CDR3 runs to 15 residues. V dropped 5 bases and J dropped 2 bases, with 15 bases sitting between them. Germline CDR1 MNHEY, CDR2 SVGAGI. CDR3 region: CASSPLPGRQETQYF. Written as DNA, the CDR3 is TGTGCCAGCAGTCCACTCCCGGGACGGCAAGAGACCCAGTACTTC.

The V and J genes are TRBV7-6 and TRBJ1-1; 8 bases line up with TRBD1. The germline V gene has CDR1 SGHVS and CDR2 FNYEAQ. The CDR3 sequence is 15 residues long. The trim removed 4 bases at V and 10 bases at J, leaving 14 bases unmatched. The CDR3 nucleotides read TGTGCCAGCAGCTCCCCTCTGGACAGGGAAAACGTAGCTTTCTTT. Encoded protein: CASSSPLDRENVAFF. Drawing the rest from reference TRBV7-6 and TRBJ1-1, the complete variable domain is GAGVSQSPRYKVTKRGQDVALRCDPISGHVSLYWYRQALGQGPEFLTYFNYEAQQDKSGLPNDRFSAERPEGSISTLTIQRTEQRDSAMYRCASSSPLDRENVAFFGQGTRLTVV.

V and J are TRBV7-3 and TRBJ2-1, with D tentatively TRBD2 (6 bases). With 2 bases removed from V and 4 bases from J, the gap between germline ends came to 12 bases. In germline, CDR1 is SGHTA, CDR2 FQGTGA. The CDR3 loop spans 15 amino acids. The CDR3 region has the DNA TGTGCCAGCAGCTTAGTTAGCGGAACATACAATGAGCAGTTCTTC. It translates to CASSLVSGTYNEQFF. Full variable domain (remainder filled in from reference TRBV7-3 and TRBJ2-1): GAGVSQTPSNKVTEKGKYVELRCDPISGHTALYWYRQSLGQGPEFLIYFQGTGAADDSGLPNDRFFAVRPEGSVSTLKIQRTERGDSAVYLCASSLVSGTYNEQFFGPGTRLTVL.